This is a list of T cell receptor beta chains from one sample in a study of cytomegalovirus exposure and HLA in healthy donors. Assay used: immunoSEQ multiplex PCR; TCRdb lists only in-frame clones, some missing. The sample lists fewer than 95,000 clones, around 70% occurring once. The material sequenced was PBMCs. All receptors derive from a woman aged 40 to 50 in good health and CMV-seropositive. Each CDR3 is given with its conserved first and last residue. Each record gives: clone size, V gene, J gene, D gene, CDR3 DNA, CDR3 protein. A D gene is named only where the DNA matches it firmly. Some rows mark clone size as missing; the rest say once, few, many or name a class of expanded clone.

>-|TRBV10-1|TRBJ1-5|-
TGCGCCAGCAGTGGACAGCAGGGGAGCCATCAGCCCCAGCATTTT
CASSGQQGSHQPQHF
>-|TRBV5-1|TRBJ1-1|-
TGCGCCAGCAGCTTGGCCCAGGGGAACACTGAAGCTTTCTTT
CASSLAQGNTEAFF
>-|TRBV7-2|TRBJ2-1|-
TGTGCCAGCAGGAAAAACATGGGGGCGATCGACAATGAGCAGTTCTTC
CASRKNMGAIDNEQFF
>-|TRBV10-3|TRBJ2-7|-
TGTGCCATCAGTGAGGCCGGGTACGAGCAGTACTTC
CAISEAGYEQYF
>-|TRBV18|TRBJ2-7|-
TGTGCCAGCTCACCTGGCGGAACCTACGAGCAGTACTTC
CASSPGGTYEQYF
>few|TRBV19|TRBJ1-1|TRBD1
TGTGCCAGTAGTATATCCCGACAGGGGGCAAACACTGAAGCTTTCTTT
CASSISRQGANTEAFF
>-|TRBV7-9|TRBJ1-2|TRBD1
TGTGCCAGCAGCAGACGGACAGGGGACTATGGCTACACCTTC
CASSRRTGDYGYTF
>-|TRBV10-3|TRBJ1-1|TRBD1
TGTGCCATCAGTGCGACAGGGAGTGACACTGAAGCTTTCTTT
CAISATGSDTEAFF
>-|TRBV5-1|TRBJ2-2|-
TGCGCCAGCAGCTTGGTGGGGGGAAGCCCCGGGGAGCTGTTTTTT
CASSLVGGSPGELFF
>-|TRBV5-6|TRBJ2-1|-
TGTGCCAGCAGCTTGGAACCTATCGGTGAGCAGTTCTTC
CASSLEPIGEQFF
>-|TRBV7-2|TRBJ1-2|-
TGTGCCAGCATGGGGGTCGGTCCGGGAGTCGTCGGTGGCTACACCTTC
CASMGVGPGVVGGYTF
>-|TRBV7-2|TRBJ2-7|TRBD2
TGTGCCAGCAGCTTAGTAGGGACTAAGTCCTACGAGCAGTACTTC
CASSLVGTKSYEQYF
>-|TRBV29-1|TRBJ2-7|TRBD1
TGCAGCGTGTTGGGACAGGGGACGGGGGCCTACGAGCAGTACTTC
CSVLGQGTGAYEQYF
>-|TRBV13|TRBJ2-1|-
TGTGCCAGCAGCTTTAGACTAGTTTCGTACAATGAGCAGTTCTTC
CASSFRLVSYNEQFF
>-|TRBV5-4|TRBJ2-7|-
TGTGCCAGCAGCCCGAGGGGAGGAACCTACGAGCAGTACTTC
CASSPRGGTYEQYF
>-|TRBV7-2|TRBJ1-2|TRBD1
TGTGCCAGCAGCTCACCGCTGGACAGGGGGGGCTTGGGCTACACCTTC
CASSSPLDRGGLGYTF
>-|TRBV7-8|TRBJ2-1|TRBD2
TGTGCCAGCAAACCCCCGGGAGGGTCCTACAATGAGCAGTTCTTC
CASKPPGGSYNEQFF
>-|TRBV18|TRBJ1-5|-
TGTGCCAGCTCACCACCGGGTCGGGGTAGCAATCAGCCCCAGCATTTT
CASSPPGRGSNQPQHF
>-|TRBV25-1|TRBJ2-1|TRBD2
TGTGCCAGCAGTCGAGCGGGACCATACAATGAGCAGTTCTTC
CASSRAGPYNEQFF
>-|TRBV7-9|TRBJ2-7|-
TGTGCCAGCAGCTCCGGGTCCTCCTACGAGCAGTACTTC
CASSSGSSYEQYF
>-|TRBV9|TRBJ1-3|TRBD1
TGTGCCAGCAGCCCCTTGACAGGGCTGGCTGGAAACACCATATATTTT
CASSPLTGLAGNTIYF
>-|TRBV27|TRBJ1-2|TRBD1
TGTGCCACCACCCCAGGGACAGGCCTCGCTTGGCGCGGCTACACCTTC
CATTPGTGLAWRGYTF
>few|TRBV2|TRBJ2-7|-
TGTGCCAGCAGTTATAACGCTCCCGAGGTCGACGAGCAGTACTTC
CASSYNAPEVDEQYF
>-|TRBV6-5|TRBJ2-4|TRBD2
TGTGCCAGCAGAGAGTGGGGGGGGAAAAACATTCAGTACTTC
CASREWGGKNIQYF
>-|TRBV16|TRBJ1-1|TRBD1
TGTGCCAGCAGCCAATCGAATGACAGGGATGTAGCTTTCTTT
CASSQSNDRDVAFF
>-|TRBV2|TRBJ1-3|-
TGTGCCAGCAGTGAAGGTATAACAGTAACCTTCTCTGGAAACACCATATATTTT
CASSEGITVTFSGNTIYF
>-|TRBV5-1|TRBJ1-5|TRBD1
TGCGCCAGCAGCCTCAGGGGGGATCAGCCCCAGCATTTT
CASSLRGDQPQHF
>-|TRBV2|TRBJ2-5|TRBD2
TGTGCCAGCAGTAGGGCGGGAGCGGGACTAGGTGGCAAAGAGACCCAGTACTTC
CASSRAGAGLGGKETQYF
>-|TRBV27|TRBJ2-3|TRBD2
TGTGCCAGCAGTTTAACGGCTAGCGGAGATACGCAGTATTTT
CASSLTASGDTQYF
>-|TRBV5-1|TRBJ2-3|-
TGCGCCAGCAGACATGGAAGGGCAGGGGCAGATACGCAGTATTTT
CASRHGRAGADTQYF
>-|TRBV29-1|TRBJ1-4|-
TGCAGCGTTGCGGGTCGTGGGGGAGGTTTTGAAAAACTGTTTTTT
CSVAGRGGGFEKLFF
>-|TRBV4-3|TRBJ2-4|TRBD1
TGCGCCAGCAGCCAAGCCCCCGCAGGGGGCGCCCAAAACATTCAGTACTTC
CASSQAPAGGAQNIQYF
>-|TRBV7-9|TRBJ1-4|TRBD1
TGTGCCAGCAGCTATTCAGGGGGCGATGAAAAACTGTTTTTT
CASSYSGGDEKLFF
>once|TRBV27|TRBJ1-1|-
TGTGCCAGCAGCCTACCGGGGAACACTGAAGCTTTCTTT
CASSLPGNTEAFF
>-|TRBV6-6|TRBJ1-6|TRBD1
TGTGCCAGCAGCCCCGACAGGGATAATTCACCCCTCCACTTT
CASSPDRDNSPLHF
>-|TRBV4-2|TRBJ2-2|TRBD2
TGTGCCAGCAGCCATGAGATCTCCGGGACTAGCGGGAACGGGGAGCTGTTTTTT
CASSHEISGTSGNGELFF
>-|TRBV7-2|TRBJ1-1|TRBD1
TGTGCCAGCAACCTGGGACAGAGGAACACTGAAGCTTTCTTT
CASNLGQRNTEAFF
>few|TRBV6-5|TRBJ2-7|-
TGTGCCAGCACCCTCCCTGGGGGGATCGGCGAGCAGTACTTC
CASTLPGGIGEQYF
>-|TRBV9|TRBJ2-3|TRBD2
TGTGCCAGCAGCGTAGCTTACGGGGGGGCTGACACAGATACGCAGTATTTT
CASSVAYGGADTDTQYF
>-|TRBV4-3|TRBJ1-5|TRBD1
TGCGCCAGCAGCCCCTGGACAGGGTCGGGGCAGCCCCAGCATTTT
CASSPWTGSGQPQHF
>-|TRBV6-5|TRBJ2-1|-
TGTGCCAGCAGTGGAGGACTCGGCAATGAGCAGTTCTTC
CASSGGLGNEQFF
>-|TRBV5-1|TRBJ2-5|-
TGCGCCAGCAGCTCCACAGGGACGGAGACCCAGTACTTC
CASSSTGTETQYF
>-|TRBV10-1|TRBJ1-2|TRBD1
TGCGCCAGCAGTGATGACAGGGCCTATGGCTACACCTTC
CASSDDRAYGYTF
>-|TRBV4-1|TRBJ1-5|TRBD1
TGCGCCAGCAGCCAGGACAGGGGTGGTCAGCCCCAGCATTTT
CASSQDRGGQPQHF
>-|TRBV18|TRBJ1-5|-
TGTGCCAGCTCAGCGGGTACTAGCAATCAGCCCCAGCATTTT
CASSAGTSNQPQHF
>-|TRBV30|TRBJ2-3|-
TGTGCCTGGAGGGGACAAAAGCTAGATACGCAGTATTTT
CAWRGQKLDTQYF
>-|TRBV27|TRBJ2-7|TRBD2
TGTGCCAGCAGGGTAATAGCGGGGGGCAACTACGAGCAGTACTTC
CASRVIAGGNYEQYF
>-|TRBV11-2|TRBJ1-1|-
TGTGCCAGCAGCTTATACGGGAAATTGGGCACTGAAGCTTTCTTT
CASSLYGKLGTEAFF
>-|TRBV4-1|TRBJ2-3|TRBD2
TGCGCCAGCAGCCGAAGGACTAGCGGGGGGGCAGATACGCAGTATTTT
CASSRRTSGGADTQYF